The rows below give T cell receptor beta chains drawn from one sample of a study of cytomegalovirus exposure and HLA in healthy donors. The data were produced by immunoSEQ multiplex PCR, yet TCRdb's version contains in-frame clones alone and is incomplete. The sample consists of 150,000 to 200,000 clones, about three quarters of them appearing once. The sample comprised PBMCs. The receptor set was obtained from a woman aged 40 to 50 in good health and CMV-seronegative. Each CDR3 is given with its conserved first and last residue. The D gene is left open where the match is weak. Clone sizes are given selectively: once, few, many, or a class where the clone is expanded.

J gene	clone size	D gene	V gene	CDR3 protein	CDR3 DNA
TRBJ1-1	few	NA	TRBV7-9	CASAHHTEAFF	TGTGCCAGCGCGCATCACACTGAAGCTTTCTTT
TRBJ1-5	NA	NA	TRBV6-5	CASSPMGGDQPQHF	TGTGCCAGCAGTCCTATGGGAGGGGATCAGCCCCAGCATTTT
TRBJ1-5	once	NA	TRBV6-6	CASSYEALNQPQHF	TGTGCCAGCAGTTATGAGGCCTTAAATCAGCCCCAGCATTTT
TRBJ2-1	NA	NA	TRBV5-1	CARGAGENTLSSYNGQFF	TGCGCCAGGGGGGCAGGGGAAAACACCTTGAGCTCCTACAATGGGCAGTTCTTC
TRBJ1-4	few	NA	TRBV14	CASSPLPLATNEKLFF	TGTGCCAGCAGCCCCCTCCCACTTGCAACTAATGAAAAACTGTTTTTT
TRBJ1-1	NA	NA	TRBV5-1	CASSPLDSLNTEAFF	TGCGCCAGCAGCCCCCTGGACAGTTTGAACACTGAAGCTTTCTTT
TRBJ2-6	NA	NA	TRBV7-9	CASSHRAGANVLTF	TGTGCCAGCAGCCACAGGGCTGGGGCCAACGTCCTGACTTTC
TRBJ2-3	NA	TRBD2	TRBV9	CASSVTLAGGDTQYF	TGTGCCAGCAGCGTAACCCTGGCGGGGGGAGATACGCAGTATTTT
TRBJ2-7	few	TRBD1	TRBV18	CASSPYTQGAREQYF	TGTGCCAGCTCACCATACACACAGGGGGCGCGCGAGCAGTACTTC
TRBJ1-3	few	NA	TRBV15	CATSSKQAYSGNTIYF	TGTGCCACTTCTTCTAAACAGGCTTACTCTGGAAACACCATATATTTT
TRBJ1-2	NA	NA	TRBV7-2	CASSSQGSYGYTF	TGTGCCAGCAGCTCTCAGGGGAGCTATGGCTACACCTTC
TRBJ2-1	NA	NA	TRBV29-1	CSVGVFGGTTYNEQFF	TGCAGCGTTGGTGTCTTTGGGGGGACGACCTACAATGAGCAGTTCTTC
TRBJ1-1	NA	NA	TRBV5-8	CASSLVVGREAFF	TGTGCCAGCAGCTTGGTTGTCGGGAGGGAAGCTTTCTTT
TRBJ2-2	few	NA	TRBV6-5	CASTRGTGELFF	TGTGCCAGCACCCGGGGGACCGGGGAGCTGTTTTTT
TRBJ1-2	NA	NA	TRBV7-2	CASSPDRYGYTF	TGTGCCAGCAGCCCGGACAGATATGGCTACACCTTC
TRBJ1-2	few	NA	TRBV21-1	CASSKGARDRGDYGYTF	TGTGCCAGCAGCAAAGGAGCCCGGGACAGGGGGGACTATGGCTACACCTTC
TRBJ2-1	NA	NA	TRBV11-1	CASSQQGYDEQFF	TGTGCCAGCAGTCAGCAGGGCTACGATGAGCAGTTCTTC
TRBJ2-2	NA	NA	TRBV11-1	CASSLVTGQSGELFF	TGTGCCAGCAGCTTAGTTACAGGACAGTCCGGGGAGCTGTTTTTT
TRBJ1-1	NA	TRBD1	TRBV5-6	CASSWDRGGTEAFF	TGTGCCAGCAGCTGGGACAGGGGGGGAACTGAAGCTTTCTTT
TRBJ1-5	NA	NA	TRBV7-9	CASSAGNINQPQHF	TGTGCCAGCAGCGCGGGAAACATCAATCAGCCCCAGCATTTT
TRBJ1-5	NA	NA	TRBV5-5	CASSLWQGGSGNQPQHF	TGTGCCAGCAGCTTGTGGCAGGGAGGTTCAGGCAATCAGCCCCAGCATTTT
TRBJ2-2	NA	TRBD2	TRBV7-2	CASSLTGTSGFHGELFF	TGTGCCAGCAGCTTAACGGGGACTAGCGGGTTCCACGGGGAGCTGTTTTTT
TRBJ2-1	NA	TRBD2	TRBV19	CASSNRIAGVGVNEQFF	TGTGCCAGTAGTAACAGAATAGCGGGAGTGGGGGTCAATGAGCAGTTCTTC
TRBJ1-1	NA	NA	TRBV13	CASSFRSLSGVNTEAFF	TGTGCCAGCAGCTTTAGGTCCCTTTCAGGGGTGAACACTGAAGCTTTCTTT
TRBJ2-7	NA	NA	TRBV9	CASSVGRGHYYEQYF	TGTGCCAGCAGCGTAGGACGGGGACACTACTACGAGCAGTACTTC
TRBJ2-3	NA	TRBD1	TRBV29-1	CSVEGSRGHSTDTQYF	TGCAGCGTTGAAGGAAGTAGGGGGCACAGCACAGATACGCAGTATTTT
TRBJ2-1	NA	TRBD2	TRBV11-3	CASSTSGGDNEQFF	TGTGCCAGCTCGACTAGCGGGGGGGACAATGAGCAGTTCTTC
TRBJ1-5	NA	NA	TRBV16	CASSQGTLYSNQPQHF	TGTGCCAGCAGCCAAGGGACATTATATAGCAATCAGCCCCAGCATTTT
TRBJ1-5	NA	NA	TRBV4-3	CASSQDWRGGQPQHF	TGCGCCAGCAGCCAAGATTGGAGGGGAGGCCAGCCCCAGCATTTT
TRBJ1-1	NA	TRBD1	TRBV27	CASSPWGTGGTEAFF	TGTGCCAGCAGTCCTTGGGGGACAGGGGGCACTGAAGCTTTCTTT
TRBJ1-5	NA	NA	TRBV19	CASSPRGAVNQPQHF	TGTGCCAGTAGTCCACGCGGGGCAGTCAATCAGCCCCAGCATTTT
TRBJ2-7	NA	TRBD2	TRBV10-3	CAIGSDKGRDEQYF	TGTGCCATCGGGAGCGACAAAGGGAGGGACGAGCAGTACTTC
TRBJ2-7	NA	NA	TRBV6-1	CASSDLVSSYEQYF	TGTGCCAGCAGTGACTTGGTTAGCTCCTACGAGCAGTACTTC
TRBJ1-1	NA	NA	TRBV10-3	CAISEGGGAFF	TGTGCCATCAGTGAGGGGGGGGGAGCTTTCTTT
TRBJ1-2	once	TRBD1	TRBV18	CASSPRRQGYGYTF	TGTGCCAGCTCACCACGGAGACAGGGTTATGGCTACACCTTC
TRBJ2-7	once	TRBD1	TRBV5-6	CASSNTGTGLYEQYF	TGTGCCAGCAGCAACACCGGGACAGGGCTCTACGAGCAGTACTTC
TRBJ1-1	NA	NA	TRBV5-1	CASRGRGGDTEAFF	TGCGCCAGCAGAGGGAGGGGAGGGGACACTGAAGCTTTCTTT
TRBJ2-2	NA	TRBD1	TRBV5-1	CASRLTGTDGELFF	TGCGCCAGCAGACTGACAGGGACAGACGGGGAGCTGTTTTTT
TRBJ2-2	NA	NA	TRBV5-8	CASSFQRSMTGELFF	TGTGCCAGCAGTTTCCAGAGGAGCATGACCGGGGAGCTGTTTTTT
TRBJ1-4	NA	TRBD1	TRBV19	CATTPDRATNEKLFF	TGTGCCACCACCCCCGACAGGGCAACTAATGAAAAACTGTTTTTT
TRBJ2-3	NA	NA	TRBV11-2	CASSFRGTGSGADTQYF	TGTGCCAGCAGCTTCCGGGGTACGGGGAGTGGGGCAGATACGCAGTATTTT
TRBJ1-2	NA	NA	TRBV10-3	CAISDEDGGYGYTF	TGTGCCATCAGTGACGAGGATGGGGGGTATGGCTACACCTTC
TRBJ1-3	NA	NA	TRBV7-6	CASSPDSSSSGNTIYF	TGTGCCAGCAGCCCTGACAGCTCCTCCTCTGGAAACACCATATATTTT
TRBJ1-2	NA	TRBD1	TRBV28	CASSLGTDYGYTF	TGTGCCAGCAGCCTCGGGACAGACTATGGCTACACCTTC
TRBJ1-6	NA	NA	TRBV7-3	CASSAQGPGNNSPLHF	TGTGCCAGCAGCGCCCAGGGGCCGGGGAATAATTCACCCCTCCACTTT
TRBJ2-2	NA	NA	TRBV18	CASSPDGGNTGELFF	TGTGCCAGCTCACCTGATGGGGGCAACACCGGGGAGCTGTTTTTT
TRBJ1-1	NA	TRBD1	TRBV7-2	CASSITGQGWTEAFF	TGTGCCAGCAGCATTACCGGACAGGGGTGGACTGAAGCTTTCTTT
TRBJ1-4	NA	NA	TRBV6-1	CARMGEGSINEKLFF	TGTGCCAGGATGGGTGAGGGCAGCATTAATGAAAAACTGTTTTTT
TRBJ1-1	NA	NA	TRBV2	CASSEAWRDTEAFF	TGTGCCAGCAGTGAAGCGTGGAGGGACACTGAAGCTTTCTTT
TRBJ1-5	NA	TRBD1	TRBV18	CASSPQGQANQPQHF	TGTGCCAGCTCACCCCAGGGACAGGCCAATCAGCCCCAGCATTTT
TRBJ1-1	few	NA	TRBV19	CASRSESYQAFF	TGTGCCAGTAGATCTGAATCCTACCAAGCTTTCTTT
TRBJ2-3	NA	TRBD1	TRBV7-2	CASSSTGGFDTQYF	TGTGCCAGCAGTTCTACAGGGGGGTTTGATACGCAGTATTTT
TRBJ1-1	NA	TRBD1	TRBV6-6	CASRTQGRRTEAFF	TGTGCCAGCAGGACACAGGGGCGGAGGACTGAAGCTTTCTTT
TRBJ1-1	once	NA	TRBV7-8	CASSTGSAEAFF	TGTGCCAGCAGCACAGGGTCGGCTGAAGCTTTCTTT
TRBJ1-1	NA	NA	TRBV19	CASSIAAGEAFF	TGTGCCAGTAGTATAGCGGCAGGGGAAGCTTTCTTT
TRBJ1-5	NA	NA	TRBV7-2	CASSTTDIDNQPQHF	TGTGCCAGCAGCACAACGGACATTGACAATCAGCCCCAGCATTTT
TRBJ1-4	few	TRBD1	TRBV7-9	CASSLGQGTEKLFF	TGTGCCAGCAGCCTTGGACAGGGGACTGAAAAACTGTTTTTT